The clone carrying this TCR beta chain is a singleton in its sample. The target antigen is unknown. Separation from the approximately 670-subject first cohort characterized the approximately 120-subject validation cohort, to which the donors belonged. The sample is drawn from a study of cytomegalovirus exposure and HLA in healthy donors. Sequencing was performed with immunoSEQ multiplex PCR; in TCRdb, only in-frame clones are kept and a portion is missing. The sample includes fewer than 80,000 clones, over 90% of them seen just once. Germline CDR1 reads GTSNPN; CDR2 reads SVGIG (reference sequence). Trimming removed 4 bases from V and 2 bases from J, with 9 bases in between. The CDR3 sequence is 12 residues long. Findings and limits, study-wide: It was found in a later analysis that first-cohort TCR clusters tended to co-occur in the 90 to 150 validation repertoires. As was reported, the classifier diagnosed cytomegalovirus status with high specificity and sensitivity. Researchers counted 164 TCR beta chains as cytomegalovirus-associated.

Input material: PBMCs. The receptor was isolated from a young woman in good health and CMV-seropositive. The V call is TRBV30, the J call TRBJ2-7, with a weak D call TRBD1 (6 bases). CDR3: CAWTGDTYEQYF. The CDR3, as DNA: TGTGCCTGGACAGGGGACACCTACGAGCAGTACTTC.